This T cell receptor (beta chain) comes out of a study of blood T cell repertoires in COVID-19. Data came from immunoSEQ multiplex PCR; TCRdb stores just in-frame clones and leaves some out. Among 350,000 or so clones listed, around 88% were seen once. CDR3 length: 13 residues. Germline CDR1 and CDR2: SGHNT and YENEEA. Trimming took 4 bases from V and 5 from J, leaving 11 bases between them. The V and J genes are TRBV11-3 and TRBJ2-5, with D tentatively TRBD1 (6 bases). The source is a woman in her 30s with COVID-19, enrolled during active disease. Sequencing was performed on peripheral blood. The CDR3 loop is CASSSGGRETQYF. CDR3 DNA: TGTGCCAGCAGCTCTGGGGGCCGGGAGACCCAGTACTTC.